Listed below are T cell receptor beta chains from one sample, sequenced in a study of T cell responses to AZD1222 COVID-19 vaccine. TCRdb keeps only in-frame clones here, not all; method: immunoSEQ multiplex PCR. This table has about 67,000 clones, around 84% appearing once. The specimen comprised peripheral blood, sampled on day 0 of AZD1222 vaccination. The source of these receptors is an adult in good health. Both conserved end residues are part of each CDR3. The D gene is left open where the match is weak. Only part of the rows carry a size: once, few, many, or a class if the clone is expanded.

CDR3 protein: CASSEIQVNSPLHF; CDR3 DNA: TGTGCCAGTAGTGAGATACAGGTGAATTCACCCCTCCACTTT; V gene: TRBV19; clone size: many; D gene: -; J gene: TRBJ1-6
CDR3 protein: CASSLSIWGTGLDNEQFF; CDR3 DNA: TGTGCCAGCAGTTTATCGATCTGGGGGACAGGTCTAGACAATGAGCAGTTCTTC; V gene: TRBV27; clone size: -; D gene: TRBD1; J gene: TRBJ2-1
CDR3 protein: CASSLTSGFGSPLHF; CDR3 DNA: TGTGCCAGCAGCTTAACGTCAGGGTTCGGTTCACCCCTCCACTTT; V gene: TRBV7-3; clone size: once; D gene: -; J gene: TRBJ1-6
CDR3 protein: CASSASRGQSSNQPQHF; CDR3 DNA: TGTGCCAGCAGCGCGTCGAGGGGACAAAGCAGCAATCAGCCCCAGCATTTT; V gene: TRBV7-9; clone size: -; D gene: -; J gene: TRBJ1-5
CDR3 protein: CASTAHGNTIYF; CDR3 DNA: TGTGCCAGTACGGCACACGGAAACACCATATATTTT; V gene: TRBV19; clone size: -; D gene: -; J gene: TRBJ1-3
CDR3 protein: CASIRRGMAGYNEQFF; CDR3 DNA: TGTGCCAGCATCCGTCGTGGTATGGCGGGATACAATGAGCAGTTCTTC; V gene: TRBV27; clone size: -; D gene: -; J gene: TRBJ2-1
CDR3 protein: CASSLEGGSGAGGYTF; CDR3 DNA: TGCGCCAGCAGCTTGGAGGGCGGATCCGGAGCGGGAGGCTACACCTTC; V gene: TRBV5-1; clone size: -; D gene: -; J gene: TRBJ1-2
CDR3 protein: CASNFGRRTGELFF; CDR3 DNA: TGCGCCAGCAACTTCGGGAGACGAACCGGGGAGCTGTTTTTT; V gene: TRBV5-1; clone size: -; D gene: -; J gene: TRBJ2-2
CDR3 protein: CASSSDSSYNEQFF; CDR3 DNA: TGTGCCAGCAGTAGCGATAGCTCCTACAATGAGCAGTTCTTC; V gene: TRBV28; clone size: -; D gene: -; J gene: TRBJ2-1
CDR3 protein: CASSPVLNTEAFF; CDR3 DNA: TGTGCCAGCAGCCCCGTCCTGAACACTGAAGCTTTCTTT; V gene: TRBV7-8; clone size: -; D gene: -; J gene: TRBJ1-1
CDR3 protein: CASSVAGVPQETQYF; CDR3 DNA: TGTGCCAGCAGCGTAGCGGGGGTCCCCCAAGAGACCCAGTACTTC; V gene: TRBV9; clone size: -; D gene: -; J gene: TRBJ2-5
CDR3 protein: CASSHGLAGVEQYF; CDR3 DNA: TGTGCCAGCAGCCACGGACTAGCGGGAGTTGAGCAGTACTTC; V gene: TRBV6-5; clone size: -; D gene: TRBD2; J gene: TRBJ2-7
CDR3 protein: CSVSGTGFTDTQYF; CDR3 DNA: TGCAGCGTCTCCGGGACAGGGTTTACAGATACGCAGTATTTT; V gene: TRBV29-1; clone size: -; D gene: TRBD1; J gene: TRBJ2-3
CDR3 protein: CAWSWGGYRANVLTF; CDR3 DNA: TGTGCCTGGAGTTGGGGAGGGTATAGGGCCAACGTCCTGACTTTC; V gene: TRBV30; clone size: -; D gene: TRBD2; J gene: TRBJ2-6
CDR3 protein: CASSLFSRSYEQYF; CDR3 DNA: TGTGCCAGCAGTTTATTTTCTAGATCCTACGAGCAGTACTTC; V gene: TRBV28; clone size: -; D gene: -; J gene: TRBJ2-7
CDR3 protein: CASSFSASGTDTQYF; CDR3 DNA: TGTGCCAGCAGTTTCTCCGCTTCGGGCACAGATACGCAGTATTTT; V gene: TRBV27; clone size: -; D gene: -; J gene: TRBJ2-3
CDR3 protein: CASSPRAGNSPLHF; CDR3 DNA: TGTGCCAGCTCCCCAAGGGCAGGGAATTCACCCCTCCACTTT; V gene: TRBV27; clone size: -; D gene: -; J gene: TRBJ1-6
CDR3 protein: CASSPTGISYEQYF; CDR3 DNA: TGTGCCAGCTCCCCAACGGGGATCTCCTACGAGCAGTACTTC; V gene: TRBV18; clone size: -; D gene: -; J gene: TRBJ2-7
CDR3 protein: CASSYRGQGQETQYF; CDR3 DNA: TGTGCCAGCAGTTATAGGGGCCAGGGGCAAGAGACCCAGTACTTC; V gene: TRBV6-2/TRBV6-3; clone size: -; D gene: -; J gene: TRBJ2-5
CDR3 protein: CASSEGFQYEQYF; CDR3 DNA: TGTGCCAGCAGTGAGGGTTTTCAATACGAGCAGTACTTC; V gene: TRBV6-1; clone size: -; D gene: -; J gene: TRBJ2-7
CDR3 protein: CASRAGQGYEQYF; CDR3 DNA: TGTGCCAGCAGGGCGGGACAGGGGTACGAGCAGTACTTC; V gene: TRBV6-6; clone size: few; D gene: TRBD1; J gene: TRBJ2-7
CDR3 protein: CASSGTSGRSGEQFF; CDR3 DNA: TGCGCCAGCAGCGGTACTAGCGGGAGGTCGGGTGAGCAGTTCTTC; V gene: TRBV5-1; clone size: -; D gene: TRBD2; J gene: TRBJ2-1
CDR3 protein: CAWSLGSETQYF; CDR3 DNA: TGTGCCTGGAGCCTGGGGAGCGAGACCCAGTACTTC; V gene: TRBV30; clone size: -; D gene: -; J gene: TRBJ2-5
CDR3 protein: CASSYWGRAGQETQYF; CDR3 DNA: TGTGCCAGCAGTTACTGGGGAAGGGCTGGTCAAGAGACCCAGTACTTC; V gene: TRBV6-2/TRBV6-3; clone size: -; D gene: -; J gene: TRBJ2-5
CDR3 protein: CASSPRGFEAQHF; CDR3 DNA: TGTGCCAGTAGTCCGCGGGGCTTCGAAGCCCAGCATTTT; V gene: TRBV19; clone size: few; D gene: -; J gene: TRBJ1-5
CDR3 protein: CASSVGTPEQFF; CDR3 DNA: TGTGCCAGCAGCGTCGGGACGCCTGAGCAGTTCTTC; V gene: TRBV11-2; clone size: -; D gene: -; J gene: TRBJ2-1